What follows are 22 T cell receptor beta chains derived from one specimen sequenced in a study of blood T cell repertoires in COVID-19. The method was immunoSEQ multiplex PCR; TCRdb's version includes in-frame clones alone and lacks a portion of them. The data contain fewer than 250,000 clones, approximately 80% of them seen just once; the ten biggest clones take up 5% to 7%. The sequenced sample consisted of peripheral blood. The receptors were sampled from a woman in her fifties or sixties with active or convalescent COVID-19.

The J gene is TRBJ1-2, the V gene TRBV2; a weak D match, TRBD1 (5 bases). Per germline, CDR1 SNHLY and CDR2 FYNNEI. The CDR3 totals 13 residues. V lost 3 bases and J 4 bases, leaving 9 bases between the germline ends. The CDR3 region is CASSDHRIYGYTF. The CDR3 DNA is TGTGCCAGCAGTGATCACAGGATCTATGGCTACACCTTC. The variable domain in full, with the rest retrieved from reference TRBV2 and TRBJ1-2, is EPEVTQTPSHQVTQMGQEVILRCVPISNHLYFYWYRQILGQKVEFLVSFYNNEISEKSEIFDDQFSVERPDGSNFTLKIRSTKLEDSAMYFCASSDHRIYGYTFGSGTRLTVV.

The chain recombines TRBV19 with TRBJ1-1, with D maybe TRBD1 (6 bases). V was shortened by 6 bases and J by 11 bases, with 22 bases between the two germline ends. Germline CDR1 is LNHDA and CDR2 is SQIVND (reference sequence). This CDR3 is built from 14 residues. The CDR3 protein is CASRYQLTQGSAFF. As DNA, the CDR3 is TGTGCCAGTAGGTATCAACTTACCCAGGGGTCGGCTTTCTTT.

V is TRBV4-1 and J is TRBJ1-1; 8 nucleotides align to TRBD1. CDR3 length equals 14 residues. Germline CDR1 reads MGHRA; CDR2 reads YSYEKL. V shed 2 bases and J 1 base; nucleotides not matched to a gene: 0. CDR3: CASSQQGANTEAFF. As DNA, the CDR3 is TGCGCCAGCAGCCAACAGGGGGCGAACACTGAAGCTTTCTTT.

The gene calls are TRBV2 and TRBJ1-1, with 9 bases that match TRBD1. Per germline, CDR1 SNHLY and CDR2 FYNNEI. Trimming at V came to 6 bases and at J to 0 bases, leaving 2 bases not matched to a gene. The CDR3 is made up of 14 amino acids. CDR3 DNA sequence: TGTGCCAGCAGCGGACAGGGGATGAACACTGAAGCTTTCTTT. It encodes CASSGQGMNTEAFF.

This clone was seen just once. The chain joins TRBV15 to TRBJ2-3; 16 positions match TRBD2. Germline CDR1 and CDR2: LNHNV and YYDKDF (reference sequence). The CDR3 sequence is 18 residues long. J lost 5 bases, V lost 4 bases, and 9 bases had no gene match. The CDR3 loop is CATSTTGTSGRARDTQYF. The DNA of the CDR3 is TGTGCCACCAGCACAACCGGGACTAGCGGGAGGGCAAGAGATACGCAGTATTTT.

CDR3 residues: CASSLVPLAGGQPYEQYF. The CDR3 DNA is TGCGCCAGCAGCTTGGTCCCACTAGCGGGAGGACAGCCCTACGAGCAGTACTTC. The chain employs TRBV5-1 and TRBJ2-7, with 12 bases aligning to TRBD2. The J segment lost 2 bases and the V segment lost 0 bases, leaving 9 bases of the junction unmatched. CDR1 SGHRS and CDR2 YFSETQ come from the germline V gene. This CDR3 has 18 residues.

The count of this clone is one. The rearrangement joins TRBV20-1 to TRBJ2-7; 11 nucleotides agree with TRBD2. The CDR3 length is 14 residues. Per germline, CDR1 DFQATT and CDR2 SNEGSKA (reference sequence). V shed 3 bases, J shed 3 bases, and the junction held 4 bases outside the gene matches. The CDR3 sequence: CSASSGLAGYEQYF. Here the CDR3 DNA reads TGCAGTGCTAGTTCCGGACTAGCGGGCTACGAGCAGTACTTC.

The count of this clone is one. The V gene is TRBV5-6, the J gene TRBJ1-3; TRBD1 agrees at 9 bases. The CDR3 runs to 15 residues. Losses at the gene ends were 4 bases for V and 4 bases for J; bases not matched to a gene: 6. CDR1 SGHDT and CDR2 YYEEEE come from the germline V gene. The CDR3 DNA is TGTGCCAGCAGCAGGACCGGGACAGGGGGAAACACCATATATTTT. As protein: CASSRTGTGGNTIYF.

This chain links TRBV7-9 with TRBJ2-6, with TRBD1 matching over 11 bases. With 8 bases clipped from V and 4 bases from J, the junction kept 4 bases outside the gene matches. There are 15 residues in the CDR3. Germline CDR1 reads SEHNR; CDR2 reads FQNEAQ (reference sequence). The CDR3, as DNA: TGTGCCAGCGAGGACAGGGGGCGAGGGGCCAACGTCCTGACTTTC. This encodes CASEDRGRGANVLTF.

The genes are TRBV5-1 and TRBJ2-3; 8 nucleotides agree with TRBD1. The V gene's germline CDR1 is SGHRS and CDR2 YFSETQ. V trimming: 3 bases; J trimming: 0 bases; junction bases outside the gene matches: 6. The CDR3 consists of 16 residues. The CDR3 reads CASSSQGAPSTDTQYF. The CDR3, as DNA: TGCGCCAGCAGCTCCCAGGGGGCTCCTAGCACAGATACGCAGTATTTT.

The chain recombines TRBV7-9 with TRBJ2-1; 8 nucleotides match TRBD2. The J segment lost 4 bases and the V segment lost 8 bases, leaving 7 bases of the junction unmatched. This CDR3 is built from 14 residues. Germline CDR1 is SEHNR and CDR2 is FQNEAQ (reference sequence). The CDR3 region is CASGNSGNYNEQFF. The DNA of the CDR3 is TGTGCCAGCGGTAATAGCGGGAATTACAATGAGCAGTTCTTC.

The genes are TRBV6-1 and TRBJ1-4; 7 bases agree with TRBD1. Germline loops: CDR1 MNHNS, CDR2 SASEGT. Trimming took 1 base from V and 3 from J; bases not matched to a gene: 5. The CDR3 extends over 16 amino acids. In DNA, the CDR3 is TGTGCCAGCAGTGAAGAAAAAGGGGGCGCTAATGAAAAACTGTTTTTT. Translating it yields CASSEEKGGANEKLFF.

In its sample, this clone was seen a few times. This sequence joins TRBV24-1 and TRBJ1-2; D not certain. The CDR3 covers 12 residues. Trimming took 8 bases from V and 0 from J, leaving 6 bases between them. Germline CDR1 KGHDR, CDR2 SFDVKD. The CDR3, as DNA: TGTGCCACCATGAGCCCTAACTATGGCTACACCTTC. It is translated as CATMSPNYGYTF.

This chain joins TRBV19 and TRBJ1-2; D perhaps matches TRBD1 (6 bases). Germline values: CDR1 LNHDA, CDR2 SQIVND (reference sequence). Between the trimmed V and J ends, which lost 5 bases and 3 bases, there was a span of 13 bases. The CDR3 is 14 amino acids. The CDR3 reads CASSPQGKDYGYTF. The CDR3 nucleotides are TGTGCCAGTAGTCCTCAGGGGAAGGACTATGGCTACACCTTC.

This chain joins TRBV27 and TRBJ1-5, with D maybe TRBD1 (5 bases). The CDR3 sequence is 14 residues long. Per the germline V gene, CDR1 is MNHEY and CDR2 is SMNVEV (reference sequence). V was shortened by 3 bases and J by 6 bases, with 12 bases between the two germline ends. CDR3 bases: TGTGCCAGCAGTTTTCGCGTCGGGGGTCAGCCCCAGCATTTT. This encodes CASSFRVGGQPQHF.

This clone came up once. This chain links TRBV7-9 with TRBJ2-1; 7 positions match TRBD2. The CDR3 is 16 residues long. Looked up from germline, CDR1 is SEHNR and CDR2 is FQNEAQ (reference sequence). Trimming removed 5 bases from V and 7 bases from J; junction bases left unmatched: 14. CDR3 in amino acids: CASSPWGTRGGNEQFF. The CDR3 DNA follows: TGTGCCAGCAGCCCATGGGGAACCCGGGGAGGGAATGAGCAGTTCTTC. Looking up the rest from reference TRBV7-9 and TRBJ2-1 gives the full variable domain: DTGVSQNPRHKITKRGQNVTFRCDPISEHNRLYWYRQTLGQGPEFLTYFQNEAQLEKSRLLSDRFSAERPKGSFSTLEIQRTEQGDSAMYLCASSPWGTRGGNEQFFGPGTRLTVL.

This clone was seen many times. The rearrangement uses TRBV12-3 or TRBV12-4 and TRBJ2-2; D unclear. Trimming took off 4 bases at V and 6 bases at J, with 3 bases between the two ends. This CDR3 has 11 amino acids. The CDR3 DNA reads TGTGCCAGCAGTTCAGCCGGGGAGCTGTTTTTT. This gives the protein CASSSAGELFF.

V is TRBV7-8 and J is TRBJ2-7; TRBD1 matches 7 bases. Germline V lookup: CDR1 SGHVS, CDR2 FQNEAQ. This CDR3 region has 12 residues. After removal of 5 bases from V and 8 bases from J, the junction contained 6 bases not matched to a gene. The CDR3: CASSRDSFKQYF. Here the CDR3 DNA reads TGTGCCAGCAGCCGGGACAGTTTCAAGCAGTACTTC.

This clone appeared once. The gene calls are TRBV11-2 and TRBJ1-1; D remains ambiguous. The CDR3 consists of 13 residues. The germline V gene has CDR1 SGHAT and CDR2 FQNNGV. The ends were cut back, 5 bases at V and 3 bases at J, with 10 bases in the middle. The CDR3 DNA is TGTGCCAGCAGCCCCTCCGTAGACACTGAAGCTTTCTTT. This gives the protein CASSPSVDTEAFF.

This chain links TRBV2 with TRBJ2-2, with a weak D call TRBD1 (6 bases). Germline V gene data show CDR1 as SNHLY and CDR2 as FYNNEI. The CDR3 extends over 15 amino acids. Trimming removed 7 bases from V and 5 bases from J, with 17 bases in between. This chain's CDR3 is CASKDRYQGTGELFF. The CDR3 nucleotides read TGTGCCAGCAAGGACCGATACCAGGGGACCGGGGAGCTGTTTTTT.

CDR3 nucleotides: TGCGCCAGCAGCTTGGACGGACAAGGGAATTCACCCCTCCACTTT. It codes for CASSLDGQGNSPLHF. This sequence joins TRBV5-1 and TRBJ1-6; D is perhaps TRBD1 (5 bases). The CDR3 has 15 residues. The germline V and J ends were trimmed by 0 bases and 7 bases, with 11 bases remaining between them. Germline V gene lookup returns CDR1 SGHRS and CDR2 YFSETQ. The variable domain in full, completed from reference TRBV5-1 and TRBJ1-6, reads KAGVTQTPRYLIKTRGQQVTLSCSPISGHRSVSWYQQTPGQGLQFLFEYFSETQRNKGNFPGRFSGRQFSNSRSEMNVSTLELGDSALYLCASSLDGQGNSPLHFGNGTRLTVT.

In the case of this clone: No conserved phenylalanine or tryptophan ends this CDR3, so it is likely a read error. It is unclear where the CDR3 begins or ends on the DNA, so no DNA is shown, and the CDR3 is as TCRdb lists it. The chain combines TRBV5-1 with TRBJ1-2. The CDR3 totals 13 residues, both ends included. Germline-derived CDR1 and CDR2 are SGHRS and YFSETQ. CDR3: CASSSTRDSPQRY.